This T cell receptor (beta chain) is drawn from a study of shared clonotypes between healthy human individuals. Profiling relied on immunoSEQ multiplex PCR, and the TCRdb table lists in-frame clones only, not all of them. This table has about 1.5 million clones, around 97% appearing once. Germline CDR1 SGHDT, CDR2 YYEEEE. The CDR3 consists of 12 residues. Deletions cut 4 bases from V and 5 bases from J, with 7 bases between. The V and J genes are TRBV5-6 and TRBJ1-3; D perhaps matches TRBD1 (5 bases). The sample comprised naive CD4+ T cells sorted from blood. The subset: CD45RA+ positively selected. This receptor was identified in a man aged 30-40 years in good health. This CDR3 reads CASSGGRNTIYF. CDR3 nucleotide sequence: TGTGCCAGCAGCGGGGGGAGAAACACCATATATTTT.